The 30 T cell receptor beta chains given below trace back to one sample, sequenced in a study of technical replicates of blood from a handful of donors. Sequencing used immunoSEQ multiplex PCR; TCRdb keeps in-frame clones, though not all of them. The table shows 55,000 to 75,000 clones, with roughly 94% occurring only once. The sequencing input was T cells isolated from PBMCs. These receptors all come from a human donor in good health.

This chain connects TRBV6-5 to TRBJ2-7, with TRBD2 matching 7 bases. Trimming took 6 bases from V and 2 from J; bases not matched to a gene: 7. Per the germline V gene, CDR1 is MNHEY and CDR2 is SVGAGI. CDR3 length: 14 residues. The CDR3 DNA follows: TGTGCCAGCAGGACGCGGGAGCCCCCCTACGAGCAGTACTTC. Protein: CASRTREPPYEQYF.

The chain's CDR3 is CASSGGTDARVFF. The CDR3, as DNA: TGTGCCAGCAGTGGCGGGACAGATGCAAGGGTGTTTTTT. J is TRBJ1-4 and V is TRBV28; 7 bases line up with TRBD1. The CDR3 totals 13 residues. In germline, CDR1 is MDHEN, CDR2 SYDVKM. With 5 bases clipped from V and 15 bases from J, the junction kept 12 bases outside the gene matches.

This clone was observed a few times. The chain carries TRBV5-6 and TRBJ2-1, with TRBD2 as a possible D gene (5 bases). The CDR3 has 13 residues. Germline CDR1 SGHDT, CDR2 YYEEEE. The V end lost 2 bases, the J end lost 10 bases, and 13 bases lay between the germline ends. CDR3 DNA: TGTGCCAGCAGCTTCCGGACGGAGGCGGAGCAGTTCTTC. Amino acid sequence: CASSFRTEAEQFF.

The rearrangement joins TRBV6-6 to TRBJ2-7, with 9 positions matching TRBD2. The germline V gene has CDR1 MNHNY and CDR2 SVGAGI (reference sequence). V dropped 9 bases and J dropped 4; count of bases not matched to a gene: 7. This CDR3 is built from 13 residues. DNA for the CDR3: TGTGCCAGTATCCCTAGCGGGGCTTACGAGCAGTACTTC. Translated: CASIPSGAYEQYF.

The chain couples TRBV7-3 to TRBJ2-2, with D maybe TRBD2 (6 bases). The CDR3 consists of 15 residues. The V gene's germline CDR1 is SGHTA and CDR2 FQGTGA. Trimming took off 5 bases at V and 5 bases at J, with 15 bases between the two ends. The CDR3 loop reads CASSASATGTGELFF. CDR3 sequence (DNA): TGTGCCAGCAGCGCTAGCGCCACGGGAACCGGGGAGCTGTTTTTT.

The rearrangement uses TRBV9 and TRBJ2-3; D possibly corresponds to TRBD2 (6 bases). Germline V gene data show CDR1 as SGDLS and CDR2 as YYNGEE. The CDR3 runs to 14 residues. V dropped 0 bases and J dropped 3 bases, with 8 bases sitting between them. CDR3 amino acids: CASSVVGGTDTQYF. CDR3 bases: TGTGCCAGCAGCGTAGTCGGGGGAACAGATACGCAGTATTTT.

The rearrangement uses TRBV28 and TRBJ2-5; TRBD2 might be the D (5 bases). This CDR3 comprises 15 residues. Germline CDR1 reads MDHEN; CDR2 reads SYDVKM. Trimming removed 5 bases at V and 7 bases at J, with 20 bases between. The CDR3 sequence: CASSGGSTDSSTQYF. The CDR3 region has the DNA TGTGCCAGCAGTGGAGGTAGCACCGACTCCTCGACCCAGTACTTC.

V gene TRBV6-5 combines with J gene TRBJ1-2; D remains ambiguous. Trimming removed 2 bases from V and 8 bases from J, with 9 bases in between. Germline CDR1 reads MNHEY; CDR2 reads SVGAGI. The CDR3 extends over 12 amino acids. CDR3 sequence: CASSYTGNGYTF. The CDR3 DNA follows: TGTGCCAGCAGTTACACCGGGAACGGCTACACCTTC.

The V gene is TRBV6-5, the J gene TRBJ1-2; D unresolved. V shed 4 bases and J shed 4 bases, with 10 bases lying between them. From germline, CDR1 is MNHEY and CDR2 SVGAGI. This CDR3 region has 13 residues. CDR3 nucleotides: TGTGCCAGCAGTTCAGGTTATCTCTATGGCTACACCTTC. Translated, it gives CASSSGYLYGYTF.

Here the CDR3 reads CAIMASGDTDTQYF. CDR3 nucleotide sequence: TGTGCCATCATGGCTAGCGGAGACACAGATACGCAGTATTTT. The gene calls are TRBV10-3 and TRBJ2-3, with 7 bases matching TRBD2. In germline, CDR1 is ENHRY, CDR2 SYGVKD. The CDR3 covers 14 residues. V lost 7 bases, J lost 2 bases, and 6 bases stayed unmatched.

The chain employs TRBV6-5 and TRBJ2-7, with D possibly matching TRBD2 (5 bases). The germline CDR1 and CDR2 sequences are MNHEY and SVGAGI. CDR3 length: 15 amino acids. Deletions cut 2 bases from V and 2 bases from J, with 13 bases between. CDR3 in amino acids: CASSYRPGLAYEQYF. The DNA of the CDR3 is TGTGCCAGCAGTTACCGTCCGGGGTTAGCCTACGAGCAGTACTTC.

This chain joins TRBV5-6 and TRBJ2-7; 9 bases fit TRBD2. The CDR3 contains 15 residues. Per germline, CDR1 SGHDT and CDR2 YYEEEE. With 7 bases clipped from V and 3 bases from J, the junction kept 11 bases outside the gene matches. CDR3 residues: CASVPRASGVYEQYF. In DNA form, the CDR3 reads TGTGCCAGCGTCCCCCGTGCTAGCGGGGTCTACGAGCAGTACTTC.

V is TRBV9 and J is TRBJ2-3; maybe TRBD2 (6 bases). The V and J ends lost 1 base and 3 bases respectively, with 15 bases between them. Germline V CDR1 and CDR2: SGDLS, YYNGEE. The CDR3 totals 16 residues. CDR3: CASSVQGGGTTDTQYF. The DNA of the CDR3 is TGTGCCAGCAGCGTACAGGGCGGAGGGACGACAGATACGCAGTATTTT.

The J gene is TRBJ2-3, the V gene TRBV6-1; 7 bases map to TRBD1. CDR3 length: 15 amino acids. V dropped 5 bases and J dropped 0; count of bases not matched to a gene: 5. Per germline, CDR1 MNHNS and CDR2 SASEGT. This chain's CDR3 is CASSPGTVSTDTQYF. CDR3 nucleotide sequence: TGTGCCAGCAGTCCCGGGACAGTTAGCACAGATACGCAGTATTTT.

This clone appeared a few times. J is TRBJ2-7 and V is TRBV27; TRBD1 matches at 10 bases. Germline CDR1 is MNHEY and CDR2 is SMNVEV (reference sequence). Germline trimming cut 6 bases from V and 0 bases from J; bases unmatched to any gene: 11. The CDR3 is 17 amino acids. The CDR3 sequence: CASSRARQGASSYEQYF. As DNA, the CDR3 is TGTGCCAGCAGCCGAGCCCGACAGGGGGCCAGCTCCTACGAGCAGTACTTC.

V and J are TRBV10-3 and TRBJ2-2; D uncertain. The V end was cut by 3 bases, the J end by 4 bases, with 3 bases between. This CDR3 is built from 12 residues. Germline V lookup: CDR1 ENHRY, CDR2 SYGVKD. CDR3 sequence reads: CAISDVTGELFF. In DNA form, the CDR3 reads TGTGCCATCAGTGACGTCACCGGGGAGCTGTTTTTT.

The rearrangement uses TRBV7-2 and TRBJ2-1, with 9 bases fitting TRBD1. The CDR3 runs 15 residues. V trimming: 0 bases; J trimming: 8 bases; junction bases outside the gene matches: 5. Germline-derived CDR1 and CDR2 are SGHTA and FQGNSA. The CDR3 region is CASSLAGTGWDEQFF. CDR3 in DNA: TGTGCCAGCAGCTTAGCCGGGACAGGGTGGGATGAGCAGTTCTTC.

The chain is built from TRBV27 and TRBJ1-1; D unclear. Per germline, CDR1 MNHEY and CDR2 SMNVEV (reference sequence). Deletions cut 4 bases from V and 0 bases from J, with 12 bases between. The CDR3 runs 15 residues. The CDR3 bases are TGTGCCAGCAGTTATACGGGTTACATGAACACTGAAGCTTTCTTT. Translation gives CASSYTGYMNTEAFF.

CDR3 DNA sequence: TGCAGCGTTGTTGATAGCGGGAGACACACCGGGGAGCTGTTTTTT. This translates into CSVVDSGRHTGELFF. The chain combines TRBV29-1 with TRBJ2-2, with 9 bases identical to TRBD2. CDR1 and CDR2 (germline): SQVTM, ANQGSEA. The CDR3 is 15 amino acids. After removal of 4 bases from V and 3 bases from J, the junction contained 6 bases not matched to a gene.

This chain connects TRBV28 to TRBJ2-5; no clear D. The CDR3 length is 15 residues. Trimming removed 4 bases at V and 5 bases at J, with 17 bases between. Germline assignment: CDR1 MDHEN and CDR2 SYDVKM. CDR3 amino acids: CASSSHTKYGETQYF. In DNA, the CDR3 is TGTGCCAGCAGTTCCCATACTAAATACGGGGAGACCCAGTACTTC.

The chain carries TRBV5-1 and TRBJ2-1; 13 positions match TRBD2. Germline CDR1 reads SGHRS; CDR2 reads YFSETQ. Trimming took 3 bases from V and 8 from J; bases not matched to a gene: 5. The CDR3 length is 15 residues. CDR3 sequence (DNA): TGCGCCAGCAGCTGGGGGACTAGCGGGACCTATGAGCAGTTCTTC. Translation: CASSWGTSGTYEQFF. The variable domain in full, completed from reference TRBV5-1 and TRBJ2-1, reads KAGVTQTPRYLIKTRGQQVTLSCSPISGHRSVSWYQQTPGQGLQFLFEYFSETQRNKGNFPGRFSGRQFSNSRSEMNVSTLELGDSALYLCASSWGTSGTYEQFFGPGTRLTVL.

The chain joins TRBV6-5 to TRBJ2-7; possible D gene TRBD2, 5 bases. V was trimmed by 2 bases and J by 6 bases, leaving 11 bases between them. This CDR3 has 13 amino acids. Germline V lookup: CDR1 MNHEY, CDR2 SVGAGI. The CDR3 reads CASSYLEEGEQYF. The CDR3 DNA sequence: TGTGCCAGCAGTTACCTGGAAGAGGGCGAGCAGTACTTC.

The CDR3 DNA follows: TGTGCCTGGAAAGGGGCCATCAACACTGAAGCTTTCTTT. This encodes CAWKGAINTEAFF. V and J are TRBV30 and TRBJ1-1; perhaps TRBD1 as D (5 bases). The CDR3 covers 13 residues. Trimming stripped 4 bases from V and 2 bases from J, with 11 bases between. Germline V gene sequence: CDR1 GTSNPN, CDR2 SVGIG (reference sequence). The variable domain in full, with the rest retrieved from reference TRBV30 and TRBJ1-1, is SQTIHQWPATLVQPVGSPLSLECTVEGTSNPNLYWYRQAAGRGLQLLFYSVGIGQISSEVPQNLSASRPQDRQFILSSKKLLLSDSGFYLCAWKGAINTEAFFGQGTRLTVV.

The rearrangement uses TRBV6-6 and TRBJ2-3; 12 nucleotides match TRBD2. CDR1 is MNHNY and CDR2 is SVGAGI in the germline V gene (reference sequence). CDR3 size: 14 residues. V was pared by 8 bases and J by 6 bases, with 6 bases of the junction left unmatched. CDR3 DNA: TGTGCCAGCCTACTAGCGGGAGGCAGGGATACGCAGTATTTT. It translates to CASLLAGGRDTQYF.

This chain joins TRBV6-5 and TRBJ2-5, with D unresolved. The V end lost 6 bases, the J end lost 0 bases, and 11 bases lay between the germline ends. CDR1 and CDR2 from the germline V gene are MNHEY and SVGAGI. The CDR3 runs to 14 residues. The DNA for the CDR3 is TGTGCCAGCAGGTTAAACAGAAACCAAGAGACCCAGTACTTC. This gives the protein CASRLNRNQETQYF.

The V call is TRBV28, the J call TRBJ2-5; 8 bases fit TRBD1. CDR3 length: 14 amino acids. The germline V gene encodes CDR1 MDHEN and CDR2 SYDVKM. The V gene end was trimmed by 2 bases and the J gene end by 4 bases; junction bases not matched to a gene: 3. The CDR3 protein is CASSLRQGRETQYF. The CDR3 DNA reads as TGTGCCAGCAGTTTAAGACAGGGGAGAGAGACCCAGTACTTC.

The chain employs TRBV28 and TRBJ2-7; D not certain. The CDR3 is made up of 11 amino acids. Trimming left V 2 bases short and J 5 bases short, with 4 bases between. Germline values: CDR1 MDHEN, CDR2 SYDVKM. CDR3 in amino acids: CASSLSHEQYF. The CDR3 bases are TGTGCCAGCAGTTTAAGCCACGAGCAGTACTTC.

The V and J genes are TRBV2 and TRBJ2-7, with D uncertain. The length of the CDR3 is 15 residues. V was pared by 2 bases and J by 0 bases, with 11 bases between. The germline CDR1 and CDR2 sequences are SNHLY and FYNNEI. CDR3 loop: CASSESLHSSYEQYF. The CDR3 nucleotides are TGTGCCAGCAGTGAATCCCTTCACAGCTCCTACGAGCAGTACTTC.

V gene TRBV28 combines with J gene TRBJ2-3; 7 bases map to TRBD2. V dropped 3 bases and J dropped 6; count of bases not matched to a gene: 6. Germline V lookup: CDR1 MDHEN, CDR2 SYDVKM. The CDR3 has 14 amino acids. CDR3 DNA sequence: TGTGCCAGCAGTTTCTGGGCGGGAGAGGATACGCAGTATTTT. Residues: CASSFWAGEDTQYF.

This clone was detected only once. The rearrangement uses TRBV7-9 and TRBJ1-2; D may be TRBD1 (6 bases). Germline values: CDR1 SEHNR, CDR2 FQNEAQ (reference sequence). The CDR3 is 14 residues long. V was trimmed by 5 bases and J by 5 bases, leaving 15 bases between them. CDR3 region: CASSDGTPNYGYTF. CDR3 sequence (DNA): TGTGCCAGCAGCGACGGGACACCAAATTATGGCTACACCTTC.